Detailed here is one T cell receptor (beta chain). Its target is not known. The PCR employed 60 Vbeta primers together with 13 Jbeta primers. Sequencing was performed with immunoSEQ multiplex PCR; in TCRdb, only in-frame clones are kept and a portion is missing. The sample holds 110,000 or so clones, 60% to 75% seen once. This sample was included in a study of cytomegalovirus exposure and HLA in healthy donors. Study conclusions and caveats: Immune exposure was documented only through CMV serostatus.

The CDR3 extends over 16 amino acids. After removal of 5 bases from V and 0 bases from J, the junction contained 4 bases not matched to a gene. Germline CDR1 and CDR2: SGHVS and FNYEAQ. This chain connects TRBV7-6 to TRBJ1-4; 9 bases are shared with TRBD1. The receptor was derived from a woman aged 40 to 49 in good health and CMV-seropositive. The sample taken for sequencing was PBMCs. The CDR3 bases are TGTGCCAGCAGCCCAAGACAGGGGGCAACTAATGAAAAACTGTTTTTT. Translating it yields CASSPRQGATNEKLFF.